The 21 T cell receptor beta chains listed next were all sequenced from one sample in a study of CD8+CD57+ T cells in acquired aplastic anemia. CDR3 and TCR beta VDJ profiling relied on a genomic DNA template. TCRdb used MiXCR to reprocess the reads, holding one entry per CDR3 protein. The data contain approximately 70,000 distinct CDR3 sequences, 55% of them singletons. The sequenced sample consisted of sorted CD4+, CD8+, or CD8+CD57+ T cells (not recorded which) from PBMCs. These receptor sequences come from a human donor in good health, serving as a control.

The rearrangement uses TRBV20-1 and TRBJ2-7; D remains ambiguous. The CDR3 extends over 14 amino acids. The germline gives CDR1 DFQATT, CDR2 SNEGSKA (reference sequence). Trimming left V 6 bases short and J 3 bases short, with 18 bases between. CDR3 sequence: CSATQTLSGYEQYF. In nucleotides, the CDR3 is TGCAGTGCCACCCAGACTCTCTCCGGCTACGAGCAGTACTTC.

This clonotype was seen once. This rearrangement joins TRBV11-2 to TRBJ1-6; tentatively, D is TRBD1 (6 bases). Trimming stripped 5 bases from V and 5 bases from J, with 16 bases between. This CDR3 has 16 residues. Germline CDR1 and CDR2: SGHAT and FQNNGV. Written as DNA, the CDR3 is TGTGCCAGCAGCGGTCTACCGGGACAAAATAATTCACCCCTCCACTTT. Amino acids: CASSGLPGQNNSPLHF.

This clonotype was counted many times. This rearrangement joins TRBV20-1 to TRBJ1-1; possible D gene TRBD1, 5 bases. Germline V gene lookup returns CDR1 DFQATT and CDR2 SNEGSKA (reference sequence). The germline V and J ends were trimmed by 0 bases and 0 bases, with 14 bases remaining between them. There are 16 residues in the CDR3. The CDR3 protein is CSARDGGGNMNTEAFF. Written as DNA, the CDR3 is TGCAGTGCTAGAGACGGGGGGGGAAACATGAACACTGAAGCTTTCTTT.

The rearrangement uses TRBV4-2 and TRBJ1-1, with D hard to call. The CDR3 runs 12 residues. V was shortened by 3 bases and J by 7 bases, with 9 bases between the two germline ends. The V gene's germline CDR1 is LGHNA and CDR2 YNFKEQ. The CDR3 coding sequence is TGTGCCAGCAGCCACCTAACGGGTGAAGCTTTCTTT. Encoded protein: CASSHLTGEAFF.

Ten or more counts support this clonotype. The V call is TRBV5-1, the J call TRBJ1-2; D gene uncertain. Trimming removed 0 bases at V and 7 bases at J, with 10 bases between. The germline V gene has CDR1 SGHRS and CDR2 YFSETQ. CDR3 length: 13 amino acids. The CDR3 protein is CASSLDLRSGYTF. The CDR3 DNA follows: TGCGCCAGCAGCTTGGATCTCAGGAGTGGCTACACCTTC. Complete variable domain (other parts from reference TRBV5-1 and TRBJ1-2): KAGVTQTPRYLIKTRGQQVTLSCSPISGHRSVSWYQQTPGQGLQFLFEYFSETQRNKGNFPGRFSGRQFSNSRSEMNVSTLELGDSALYLCASSLDLRSGYTFGSGTRLTVV.

This clonotype occurred many times. The chain uses TRBV12-3 or TRBV12-4 and TRBJ2-6, with TRBD1 matching over 7 bases. This CDR3 is built from 15 residues. With 5 bases clipped from V and 0 bases from J, the junction kept 1 base outside the gene matches. CDR3 DNA sequence: TGTGCCAGCAGTCGACAGGGCTCTGGGGCCAACGTCCTGACTTTC. Amino acid sequence: CASSRQGSGANVLTF.

This clonotype was seen a handful of times. The chain is built from TRBV7-8 and TRBJ1-6, with no clear D. V was trimmed by 3 bases and J by 8 bases, leaving 14 bases between them. The V gene's germline CDR1 is SGHVS and CDR2 FQNEAQ. The CDR3 runs to 15 residues. DNA of the CDR3: TGTGCCAGCAGCTTTGCGGGGTTCCGGGATTCACCCCTCCACTTT. Translation: CASSFAGFRDSPLHF.

This chain links TRBV29-1 with TRBJ2-7; the match to TRBD1 covers 7 bases. The CDR3 is 12 residues long. V gave up 7 bases and J gave up 3 bases; unmatched junction bases: 6. Germline loops: CDR1 SQVTM, CDR2 ANQGSEA. The CDR3 region has the DNA TGCAGCGCCGGGACAGTCAGCTACGAGCAGTACTTC. Protein product: CSAGTVSYEQYF.

This clonotype was detected many times. The rearrangement joins TRBV11-2 to TRBJ2-5, with 12 bases lining up with TRBD2. V dropped 1 base and J dropped 2; count of bases not matched to a gene: 14. The CDR3 spans 20 residues. Per germline, CDR1 SGHAT and CDR2 FQNNGV. The CDR3 reads CASSLGKGTSGLGPQETQYF. The CDR3 DNA sequence: TGTGCCAGCAGCTTAGGGAAGGGGACTAGCGGGTTGGGGCCTCAAGAGACCCAGTACTTC.

Details on this clonotype: A read error may explain this, as a much larger clone is one base away. Here the CDR3 omits its conserved ending phenylalanine or tryptophan, so a read error is the likely source. The chain employs TRBV2 and TRBJ2-7; 11 nucleotides match TRBD2. This CDR3 comprises 13 residues. The germline V gene encodes CDR1 SNHLY and CDR2 FYNNEI. The J segment lost 4 bases and the V segment lost 7 bases, leaving 3 bases of the junction unmatched. CDR3: CASMLAGGYEQYL. The CDR3 bases are TGTGCCAGCATGCTAGCGGGAGGATACGAGCAGTACCTC.

Only one count was recorded for this clonotype. The chain employs TRBV7-9 and TRBJ2-3; 9 nucleotides match TRBD2. The junction had 0 bases not matched to a gene; V was cut back by 0 bases and J by 5 bases. CDR3 length: 14 amino acids. Germline assignment: CDR1 SEHNR and CDR2 FQNEAQ (reference sequence). DNA of the CDR3: TGTGCCAGCAGCTTAGCACTAGCGGGAGATACGCAGTATTTT. Translated, it gives CASSLALAGDTQYF.

V is TRBV24-1 and J is TRBJ2-1, with D possibly matching TRBD2 (5 bases). Per the germline V gene, CDR1 is KGHDR and CDR2 is SFDVKD. V lost 7 bases and J 0 bases, leaving 6 bases between the germline ends. This CDR3 contains 13 residues. The CDR3 loop is CATRGSSYNEQFF. For the CDR3, the DNA is TGTGCCACCAGAGGGAGCTCCTACAATGAGCAGTTCTTC.

This clonotype was observed once. The J gene is TRBJ1-6, the V gene TRBV7-8; D gene ambiguous. Trimming pared 5 bases from V and 7 bases from J, leaving 6 bases between. The germline V gene encodes CDR1 SGHVS and CDR2 FQNEAQ. The CDR3 runs 12 residues. CDR3 residues: CASSPLNSPLHF. The CDR3 coding sequence is TGTGCCAGCAGCCCCCTCAATTCACCCCTCCACTTT.

This chain links TRBV11-3 with TRBJ2-7; TRBD2 matches 7 bases. This CDR3 comprises 12 residues. J was trimmed by 7 bases and V by 6 bases; bases with no gene match: 6. Germline V gives CDR1 SGHNT, CDR2 YENEEA. The CDR3 DNA reads as TGTGCCAGCAGGAAGCGGGGTGCGGAGCAGTACGTC. Translating it yields CASRKRGAEQYV.

V is TRBV25-1 and J is TRBJ2-3, with D perhaps TRBD2 (5 bases). V lost 5 bases to trimming and J lost 1 base, with 25 bases between them. The CDR3 contains 19 residues. Germline V CDR1 and CDR2: MGHDK, SYGVNS. The CDR3 sequence is CASSSRGGRADVRTDTQYF. The CDR3 DNA reads as TGTGCCAGCAGTTCCAGAGGTGGGCGGGCCGATGTCCGCACAGATACGCAGTATTTT. Filled out from reference TRBV25-1 and TRBJ2-3, the complete variable domain reads EADIYQTPRYLVIGTGKKITLECSQTMGHDKMYWYQQDPGMELHLIHYSYGVNSTEKGDLSSESTVSRIRTEHFPLTLESARPSHTSQYLCASSSRGGRADVRTDTQYFGPGTRLTVL.

The chain employs TRBV24-1 and TRBJ1-1; D unresolved. This CDR3 region has 13 residues. V was clipped by 7 bases and J by 2 bases, with 10 bases between them. Germline CDR1 KGHDR, CDR2 SFDVKD. The DNA for the CDR3 is TGTGCCACCAGCGCGACAACAAACACTGAAGCTTTCTTT. This sequence encodes CATSATTNTEAFF.

This clonotype has at least ten counts. The V gene is TRBV5-1, the J gene TRBJ2-7; D is perhaps TRBD1 (8 bases). Germline assignment: CDR1 SGHRS and CDR2 YFSETQ. This CDR3 has 14 amino acids. V was shortened by 5 bases and J by 2 bases, with 14 bases between the two germline ends. The CDR3: CASRGTGGAYEQYF. The DNA of the CDR3 is TGCGCCAGCAGAGGAACAGGGGGGGCCTACGAGCAGTACTTC.

V usage is TRBV15 and J usage is TRBJ2-5; 10 bases agree with TRBD2. This CDR3 comprises 14 residues. Germline CDR1 is LNHNV and CDR2 is YYDKDF (reference sequence). Unmatched junction bases numbered 2, after V lost 6 bases and J lost 1 base. CDR3 bases: TGTGCCACCAGAGTAGCGGGAGGCCAAGAGACCCAGTACTTC. Amino acid sequence: CATRVAGGQETQYF.

This clonotype came up many times. V is TRBV4-1 and J is TRBJ2-2; TRBD1 might be the D (5 bases). The V and J ends lost 4 bases and 3 bases respectively, with 12 bases between them. The CDR3 extends over 15 amino acids. The germline gives CDR1 MGHRA, CDR2 YSYEKL. CDR3 loop: CASSPGPRDTGELFF. The CDR3 DNA is TGCGCCAGCAGCCCCGGACCCAGGGACACCGGGGAGCTGTTTTTT.

The table lists this clonotype with a few counts. Written as DNA, the CDR3 is TGCAGTGCTAGCGACTGGGGAAACACTGAAGCTTTCTTT. This encodes CSASDWGNTEAFF. This chain connects TRBV20-1 to TRBJ1-1; D remains unclear. Germline-derived CDR1 and CDR2 are DFQATT and SNEGSKA (reference sequence). With 3 bases removed from V and 2 bases from J, the gap between germline ends came to 10 bases. The CDR3 length is 13 residues.

This clonotype is classed as medium-sized. This chain uses TRBV7-2 with TRBJ2-7; D unresolved. V shed 7 bases and J shed 5 bases, with 12 bases lying between them. This CDR3 spans 12 amino acids. Germline CDR1 SGHTA, CDR2 FQGNSA. The CDR3: CASTLGGHEQYF. For the CDR3, the DNA is TGTGCCAGCACGCTAGGTGGACACGAGCAGTACTTC. Based on the CDR3 plus reference TRBV7-2 and TRBJ2-7, the full variable domain is GAGVSQSPSNKVTEKGKDVELRCDPISGHTALYWYRQSLGQGLEFLIYFQGNSAPDKSGLPSDRFSAERTGGSVSTLTIQRTQQEDSAVYLCASTLGGHEQYFGPGTRLTVT.